The 23 T cell receptor beta chains below come from one sample, sequenced in a study of T-cell memory formation after mild COVID-19. TCRdb redid the calling of the 5' RACE reads with MiXCR, one entry per CDR3 protein. The sample consists of 400,000 to 500,000 distinct CDR3 sequences, approximately 20% of them appearing once. Sequencing was carried out using PBMCs or a T cell subset sorted from them (not recorded which). The receptors were sampled from an adult woman who had mild COVID-19 (a few samples of this study predate the infection). Cell type and time point are not known.

The V call is TRBV18, the J call TRBJ2-7; TRBD1 matches at 9 bases. The CDR3 covers 18 residues. Per germline, CDR1 KGHSH and CDR2 LQKENI. With V trimmed by 6 bases and J by 5 bases, 20 bases remained unmatched. CDR3 sequence: CASSTGLPNRGPVNEQYF. CDR3 in DNA: TGTGCCAGCTCCACCGGTCTTCCCAACAGGGGGCCTGTGAACGAGCAGTACTTC. Based on the CDR3 plus reference TRBV18 and TRBJ2-7, the full variable domain is NAGVMQNPRHLVRRRGQEARLRCSPMKGHSHVYWYRQLPEEGLKFMVYLQKENIIDESGMPKERFSAEFPKEGPSILRIQQVVRGDSAAYFCASSTGLPNRGPVNEQYFGPGTRLTVT.

J is TRBJ2-5 and V is TRBV7-9; 9 bases map to TRBD2. CDR1 is SEHNR, CDR2 FQNEAQ, per germline (reference sequence). The CDR3 is 17 residues long. J gave up 5 bases and V 1 base, and 11 bases lay outside the gene matches. CDR3 bases: TGTGCCAGCAGCTTAGGTGTTGGCGGGGGGGCCTCGGAGACCCAGTACTTC. It encodes CASSLGVGGGASETQYF.

This clonotype was seen a few times. DNA of the CDR3: TGTGCCAGCAGCTTAAAGGAGGCGGGACTAGCGGGAGTTGTAGATACGCAGTATTTT. Its translation is CASSLKEAGLAGVVDTQYF. This chain connects TRBV7-2 to TRBJ2-3; TRBD2 matches 14 bases. The CDR3 is made up of 19 amino acids. V lost 2 bases to trimming and J lost 5 bases; unmatched junction nucleotides: 12. The germline CDR1 and CDR2 sequences are SGHTA and FQGNSA. The variable domain in full, with the rest retrieved from reference TRBV7-2 and TRBJ2-3, is GAGVSQSPSNKVTEKGKDVELRCDPISGHTALYWYRQSLGQGLEFLIYFQGNSAPDKSGLPSDRFSAERTGGSVSTLTIQRTQQEDSAVYLCASSLKEAGLAGVVDTQYFGPGTRLTVL.

The rearrangement joins TRBV7-2 to TRBJ1-2; D is possibly TRBD1 (5 bases). V lost 0 bases and J lost 7, with 15 bases in between. CDR1 is SGHTA and CDR2 is FQGNSA in the germline V gene. The CDR3 has 15 residues. As DNA, the CDR3 is TGTGCCAGCAGCTTAGCGGGGGGGTTGTATGGTGGCTACACCTTC. Its protein is CASSLAGGLYGGYTF.

This clonotype appeared a few times. The chain couples TRBV24-1 to TRBJ1-4; D possibly corresponds to TRBD1 (5 bases). Germline CDR1 is KGHDR and CDR2 is SFDVKD. This CDR3 contains 14 residues. The ends were cut back, 3 bases at V and 8 bases at J, with 12 bases in the middle. This CDR3 reads CATSDGGIGEKLFF. DNA for the CDR3: TGTGCCACCAGTGATGGGGGGATCGGAGAAAAACTGTTTTTT.

J is TRBJ1-2 and V is TRBV18; D possibly corresponds to TRBD1 (5 bases). In germline, CDR1 is KGHSH, CDR2 LQKENI. The ends were cut back, 4 bases at V and 6 bases at J, with 15 bases in the middle. This CDR3 is 14 amino acids long. In nucleotides, the CDR3 is TGTGCCAGCTCACTCGGACAAGTGGGAGATGGCTACACCTTC. Its protein product is CASSLGQVGDGYTF. The full variable domain, rest sourced from reference TRBV18 and TRBJ1-2, is NAGVMQNPRHLVRRRGQEARLRCSPMKGHSHVYWYRQLPEEGLKFMVYLQKENIIDESGMPKERFSAEFPKEGPSILRIQQVVRGDSAAYFCASSLGQVGDGYTFGSGTRLTVV.

The table lists this clonotype with a few counts. This chain connects TRBV5-5 to TRBJ1-2; D is perhaps TRBD1 (5 bases). The V and J ends lost 4 bases and 4 bases respectively, with 8 bases between them. There are 12 residues in the CDR3. Germline values: CDR1 SGHKS, CDR2 YYEKEE (reference sequence). The CDR3 DNA sequence: TGTGCCAGCAGCACCACAGGCTATGGCTACACCTTC. Protein product: CASSTTGYGYTF.

The chain links TRBV5-1 to TRBJ2-1; 9 bases are shared with TRBD1. The CDR3 covers 15 residues. Germline V gene lookup returns CDR1 SGHRS and CDR2 YFSETQ. Germline trimming cut 3 bases from V and 2 bases from J; bases unmatched to any gene: 3. CDR3 residues: CASSSGTGTYNEQFF. The CDR3 DNA sequence: TGCGCCAGCAGCTCCGGGACAGGGACCTACAATGAGCAGTTCTTC.

There are a few counts of this clonotype. This sequence joins TRBV4-1 and TRBJ2-3; D may be TRBD2 (5 bases). This CDR3 has 16 residues. The V and J ends lost 4 bases and 1 base respectively, with 15 bases between them. CDR1 is MGHRA, CDR2 YSYEKL, per germline. This CDR3 reads CASSPFTSRGTDTQYF. DNA of the CDR3: TGCGCCAGCAGCCCCTTTACTTCGAGGGGCACAGATACGCAGTATTTT.

This clonotype was observed many times. The V call is TRBV28, the J call TRBJ2-1; D uncertain. Germline V gene sequence: CDR1 MDHEN, CDR2 SYDVKM. The CDR3 is 14 residues long. V was cut by 5 bases and J by 6 bases, with 14 bases left in between. Here the CDR3 DNA reads TGTGCCAGCAGTCTTCTTTGGGGATCCAATGAGCAGTTCTTC. Protein product: CASSLLWGSNEQFF. The full variable domain, in which reference TRBV28 and TRBJ2-1 provide the parts outside the CDR3, is DVKVTQSSRYLVKRTGEKVFLECVQDMDHENMFWYRQDPGLGLRLIYFSYDVKMKEKGDIPEGYSVSREKKERFSLILESASTNQTSMYLCASSLLWGSNEQFFGPGTRLTVL.

V is TRBV5-1 and J is TRBJ2-5; tentative D call: TRBD2 (5 bases). The V end was cut by 0 bases, the J end by 3 bases, with 12 bases between. Germline CDR1 SGHRS, CDR2 YFSETQ. This CDR3 comprises 15 residues. CDR3 DNA: TGCGCCAGCAGCTTGGGAGGGTCAGGTGAAGAGACCCAGTACTTC. Encoded protein: CASSLGGSGEETQYF.

This clonotype was observed many times. This chain links TRBV5-1 with TRBJ2-5; the D is unclear. Trimming pared 1 base from V and 2 bases from J, leaving 3 bases between. The CDR3 contains 12 residues. Germline V gene lookup returns CDR1 SGHRS and CDR2 YFSETQ. CDR3 sequence (DNA): TGCGCCAGCAGCTTGCGGCAAGAGACCCAGTACTTC. It encodes CASSLRQETQYF.

This clonotype was detected only a few times. This chain links TRBV7-9 with TRBJ1-2; 11 bases match TRBD1. V lost 2 bases and J lost 10; bases outside the gene matches: 6. Per the germline V gene, CDR1 is SEHNR and CDR2 is FQNEAQ (reference sequence). The length of the CDR3 is 14 residues. The CDR3 reads CASSLRGTGGHYTF. DNA for the CDR3: TGTGCCAGCAGCTTAAGAGGGACAGGGGGTCACTACACCTTC.

This rearrangement joins TRBV6-1 to TRBJ2-7; TRBD1 matches 7 bases. CDR3 length equals 15 residues. The ends lost 0 bases at V and 3 bases at J; junction bases unmatched: 5. Germline V lookup: CDR1 MNHNS, CDR2 SASEGT. In DNA, the CDR3 is TGTGCCAGCAGTGAAGCCGGGACAGTAGGCTACGAGCAGTACTTC. Translated, it gives CASSEAGTVGYEQYF.

V is TRBV11-1 and J is TRBJ2-5, with D perhaps matching TRBD2 (5 bases). This CDR3 contains 14 residues. Germline V lookup: CDR1 SGHAT, CDR2 FQDESV (reference sequence). The V end was cut by 6 bases, the J end by 4 bases, with 15 bases between. The CDR3 nucleotides are TGTGCCAGCAGTCCTACTAGATACGGAGAGACCCAGTACTTC. This codes for CASSPTRYGETQYF.

This clonotype has a handful of counts. The V call is TRBV4-2, the J call TRBJ1-4; D remains unclear. The length of the CDR3 is 17 residues. Per germline, CDR1 LGHNA and CDR2 YNFKEQ. V lost 1 base and J lost 0, with 12 bases in between. CDR3 DNA sequence: TGTGCCAGCAGCCAAGCGGGAAGGAGAGCAACTAATGAAAAACTGTTTTTT. Translated: CASSQAGRRATNEKLFF.

This chain connects TRBV27 to TRBJ2-7; D is ambiguous. Trimming stripped 4 bases from V and 5 bases from J, with 12 bases between. CDR1 is MNHEY, CDR2 SMNVEV, per germline (reference sequence). The CDR3 totals 13 residues. Here the CDR3 reads CASSYGLLNEQYF. CDR3 sequence (DNA): TGTGCCAGCAGTTATGGCCTCCTCAACGAGCAGTACTTC.

This clonotype showed up just a few times. The rearrangement links TRBV7-9 to TRBJ1-3; D not certain. The CDR3 sequence is 14 residues long. Germline values: CDR1 SEHNR, CDR2 FQNEAQ (reference sequence). V shed 5 bases and J shed 8 bases, with 16 bases lying between them. Written as DNA, the CDR3 is TGTGCCAGCAGCCCGGCCACAGCCGAATACACCATATATTTT. It specifies CASSPATAEYTIYF.

The chain uses TRBV4-1 and TRBJ2-1; 7 positions agree with TRBD1. The CDR3 consists of 15 residues. The germline V gene has CDR1 MGHRA and CDR2 YSYEKL. Losses at the gene ends were 3 bases for V and 6 bases for J; bases not matched to a gene: 8. The CDR3 DNA reads as TGCGCCAGCAGCCAGGCCCCCGGGACAGTCAATGAGCAGTTCTTC. It translates to CASSQAPGTVNEQFF.

This clonotype was counted a few times. The chain carries TRBV6-6 and TRBJ1-5; no definite D call. Per the germline V gene, CDR1 is MNHNY and CDR2 is SVGAGI (reference sequence). CDR3 size: 15 residues. V lost 5 bases, J lost 3 bases, and 14 bases lay in between. The CDR3 is CASSPLGGNNQPQHF. The CDR3 DNA reads TGTGCCAGCAGTCCGCTCGGAGGGAACAATCAGCCCCAGCATTTT.

The V gene is TRBV5-4, the J gene TRBJ2-3; TRBD1 matches 9 bases. Trimming removed 3 bases from V and 3 bases from J; junction bases left unmatched: 8. Germline values: CDR1 SGHNT, CDR2 YYREEE (reference sequence). The CDR3 totals 16 residues. The CDR3 loop reads CASSWGTGSSTDTQYF. DNA for the CDR3: TGTGCCAGCAGCTGGGGGACAGGGAGTAGTACAGATACGCAGTATTTT.

The chain has TRBV7-9 and TRBJ2-1, with TRBD2 matching 13 bases. In germline, CDR1 is SEHNR, CDR2 FQNEAQ (reference sequence). V gave up 5 bases and J gave up 9 bases; unmatched junction bases: 7. The CDR3 consists of 15 residues. CDR3 region: CASSPTSGRRSEQFF. The CDR3 bases are TGTGCCAGCAGCCCGACTAGCGGGAGGAGGAGTGAGCAGTTCTTC.

The table lists this clonotype with a few counts. The rearrangement uses TRBV18 and TRBJ1-2; 7 nucleotides agree with TRBD1. The V segment lost 3 bases and the J segment 8 bases; nucleotides outside the gene matches: 6. Germline-derived CDR1 and CDR2 are KGHSH and LQKENI. The CDR3 covers 13 residues. The CDR3: CASSPTGEQGYTF. The DNA for the CDR3 is TGTGCCAGCTCACCTACAGGGGAGCAGGGCTACACCTTC.